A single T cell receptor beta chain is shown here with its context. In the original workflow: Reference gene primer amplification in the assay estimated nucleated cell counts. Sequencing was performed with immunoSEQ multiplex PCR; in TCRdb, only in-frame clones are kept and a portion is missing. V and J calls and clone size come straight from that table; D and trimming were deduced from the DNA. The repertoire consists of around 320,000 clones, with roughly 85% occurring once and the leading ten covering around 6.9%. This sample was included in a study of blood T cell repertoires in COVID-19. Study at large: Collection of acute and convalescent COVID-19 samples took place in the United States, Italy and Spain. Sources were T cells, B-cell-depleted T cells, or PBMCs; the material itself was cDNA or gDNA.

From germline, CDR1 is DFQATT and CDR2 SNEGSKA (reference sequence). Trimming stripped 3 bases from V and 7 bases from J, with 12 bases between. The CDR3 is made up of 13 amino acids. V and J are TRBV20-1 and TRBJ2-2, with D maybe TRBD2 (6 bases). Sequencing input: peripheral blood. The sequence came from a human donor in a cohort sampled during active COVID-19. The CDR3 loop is CSASSASVGELFF. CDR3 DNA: TGCAGTGCTAGTTCGGCTAGCGTCGGGGAGCTGTTTTTT.